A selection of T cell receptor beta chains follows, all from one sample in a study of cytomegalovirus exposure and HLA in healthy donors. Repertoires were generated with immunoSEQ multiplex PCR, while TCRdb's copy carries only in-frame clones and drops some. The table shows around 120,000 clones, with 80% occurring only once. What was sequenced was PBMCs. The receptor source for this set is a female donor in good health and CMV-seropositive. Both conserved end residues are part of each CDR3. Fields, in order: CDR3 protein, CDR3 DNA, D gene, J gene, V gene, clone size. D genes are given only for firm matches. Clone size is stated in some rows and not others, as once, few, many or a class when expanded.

cdr3_aa: CASSLHVRGGNTEAFF
cdr3_nt: TGTGCCAGCTCACTACACGTTAGGGGGGGGAACACTGAAGCTTTCTTT
d_call: .
j_call: TRBJ1-1
v_call: TRBV18
clone_size: .

cdr3_aa: CASSTINSHEQYF
cdr3_nt: TGTGCCAGCAGTACAATAAATTCCCACGAGCAGTACTTC
d_call: .
j_call: TRBJ2-7
v_call: TRBV7-2
clone_size: .

cdr3_aa: CASSEPGTAQGPQHF
cdr3_nt: TGTGCCAGCAGTGAACCCGGGACAGCCCAAGGGCCCCAGCATTTT
d_call: TRBD1
j_call: TRBJ1-5
v_call: TRBV6-1
clone_size: .

cdr3_aa: CASRPGQNYEQYF
cdr3_nt: TGTGCCAGCAGACCGGGACAAAATTACGAGCAGTACTTC
d_call: .
j_call: TRBJ2-7
v_call: TRBV6-1
clone_size: .

cdr3_aa: CASSLQRRGGGGYTF
cdr3_nt: TGTGCCAGCAGCCTACAGAGGCGGGGGGGCGGGGGCTACACCTTC
d_call: .
j_call: TRBJ1-2
v_call: TRBV5-4
clone_size: .

cdr3_aa: CASSPLHDEQFF
cdr3_nt: TGTGCCAGCAGCCCGTTACACGATGAGCAGTTCTTC
d_call: .
j_call: TRBJ2-1
v_call: TRBV28
clone_size: .

cdr3_aa: CASSSSSGRTGELFF
cdr3_nt: TGTGCCAGCAGCTCCTCGAGTGGGCGAACCGGGGAGCTGTTTTTT
d_call: .
j_call: TRBJ2-2
v_call: TRBV7-6
clone_size: .

cdr3_aa: CSVEGGEGQPQHF
cdr3_nt: TGCAGCGTTGAGGGGGGGGAGGGTCAGCCCCAGCATTTT
d_call: .
j_call: TRBJ1-5
v_call: TRBV29-1
clone_size: .

cdr3_aa: CASSETSGGVSSYNEQFF
cdr3_nt: TGTGCCAGCAGTGAGACTAGCGGGGGGGTAAGCTCCTACAATGAGCAGTTCTTC
d_call: TRBD2
j_call: TRBJ2-1
v_call: TRBV6-1
clone_size: .

cdr3_aa: CASSARLGYEQYF
cdr3_nt: TGTGCCAGCAGCGCCCGACTGGGTTACGAGCAGTACTTC
d_call: .
j_call: TRBJ2-7
v_call: TRBV21-1
clone_size: .

cdr3_aa: CASSLAQGSVYGYTF
cdr3_nt: TGTGCCAGCAGCTTAGCGCAGGGGAGCGTCTATGGCTACACCTTC
d_call: .
j_call: TRBJ1-2
v_call: TRBV7-2
clone_size: .

cdr3_aa: CASSGGQGQEQYF
cdr3_nt: TGCGCCAGCAGTGGGGGGCAGGGACAGGAGCAGTACTTC
d_call: TRBD1
j_call: TRBJ2-7
v_call: TRBV10-2
clone_size: .

cdr3_aa: CASRGQGGSTDTQYF
cdr3_nt: TGCGCCAGCCGTGGACAGGGAGGGAGCACAGATACGCAGTATTTT
d_call: .
j_call: TRBJ2-3
v_call: TRBV5-1
clone_size: .

cdr3_aa: CASVGTGRPEAFF
cdr3_nt: TGTGCCAGCGTGGGGACAGGGCGACCTGAAGCTTTCTTT
d_call: TRBD1
j_call: TRBJ1-1
v_call: TRBV2
clone_size: .

cdr3_aa: CASSVGRSTDTQYF
cdr3_nt: TGTGCCAGCAGCGTAGGGAGGAGCACAGATACGCAGTATTTT
d_call: .
j_call: TRBJ2-3
v_call: TRBV9
clone_size: .

cdr3_aa: CASSPTVGANTEAFF
cdr3_nt: TGCGCCAGCAGCCCGACGGTAGGAGCGAACACTGAAGCTTTCTTT
d_call: .
j_call: TRBJ1-1
v_call: TRBV5-1
clone_size: .

cdr3_aa: CASSLSRGDSNQPQHF
cdr3_nt: TGCGCCAGCAGTCTTAGTAGGGGTGATAGCAATCAGCCCCAGCATTTT
d_call: .
j_call: TRBJ1-5
v_call: TRBV4-3
clone_size: .

cdr3_aa: CASNPGQASNYGYTF
cdr3_nt: TGTGCCAGCAACCCGGGACAGGCCTCTAACTATGGCTACACCTTC
d_call: TRBD1
j_call: TRBJ1-2
v_call: TRBV5-5
clone_size: .

cdr3_aa: CASSFTDRVNSPLHF
cdr3_nt: TGTGCCAGCAGTTTCACCGACAGAGTTAATTCACCCCTCCACTTT
d_call: .
j_call: TRBJ1-6
v_call: TRBV6-5
clone_size: few

cdr3_aa: CASGPGGGGRNTQYF
cdr3_nt: TGTGCCAGCGGACCAGGAGGCGGGGGGCGAAATACGCAGTATTTT
d_call: TRBD2
j_call: TRBJ2-3
v_call: TRBV7-9
clone_size: .

cdr3_aa: CACNNWGPTTSANTEAFF
cdr3_nt: TGTGCCTGTAATAACTGGGGGCCCACGACCTCGGCGAACACTGAAGCTTTCTTT
d_call: .
j_call: TRBJ1-1
v_call: TRBV30
clone_size: once

cdr3_aa: CASSFGGTGGGNTIYF
cdr3_nt: TGTGCCAGCAGCTTTGGAGGGACAGGGGGTGGAAACACCATATATTTT
d_call: TRBD1
j_call: TRBJ1-3
v_call: TRBV5-4
clone_size: .

cdr3_aa: CASSFDTGIYNEQFF
cdr3_nt: TGTGCCAGCAGCTTTGACACAGGGATTTACAATGAGCAGTTCTTC
d_call: .
j_call: TRBJ2-1
v_call: TRBV7-8
clone_size: .

cdr3_aa: CASSPDSNEQFF
cdr3_nt: TGTGCCAGCAGTCCCGACTCCAATGAGCAGTTCTTC
d_call: .
j_call: TRBJ2-1
v_call: TRBV6-5
clone_size: .

cdr3_aa: CAWSRGGTDTQYF
cdr3_nt: TGTGCCTGGAGTAGGGGGGGGACAGATACGCAGTATTTT
d_call: .
j_call: TRBJ2-3
v_call: TRBV30
clone_size: once

cdr3_aa: CASTPTGVGQPQHF
cdr3_nt: TGTGCCAGCACCCCGACAGGGGTAGGTCAGCCCCAGCATTTT
d_call: TRBD1
j_call: TRBJ1-5
v_call: TRBV6-6
clone_size: .

cdr3_aa: CASKERGSNTGELFF
cdr3_nt: TGTGCCAGCAAAGAGCGGGGGTCGAACACCGGGGAGCTGTTTTTT
d_call: TRBD2
j_call: TRBJ2-2
v_call: TRBV28
clone_size: .

cdr3_aa: CASSPPGLRYEQYF
cdr3_nt: TGTGCCAGCTCGCCTCCGGGACTCCGCTACGAGCAGTACTTC
d_call: .
j_call: TRBJ2-7
v_call: TRBV18
clone_size: .

cdr3_aa: CASSLSGTTNTGELFF
cdr3_nt: TGCGCCAGCAGCTTGTCCGGGACTACCAACACCGGGGAGCTGTTTTTT
d_call: TRBD2
j_call: TRBJ2-2
v_call: TRBV5-1
clone_size: few

cdr3_aa: CSSSLVGAANEKLFF
cdr3_nt: TGTTCCAGCAGCTTAGTAGGTGCGGCTAATGAAAAACTGTTTTTT
d_call: .
j_call: TRBJ1-4
v_call: TRBV7-9
clone_size: .

cdr3_aa: CASSQEIAGGPDTQYF
cdr3_nt: TGTGCCAGCAGCCAAGAGATAGCGGGGGGGCCAGATACGCAGTATTTT
d_call: TRBD2
j_call: TRBJ2-3
v_call: TRBV4-2
clone_size: .

cdr3_aa: CASSSGTSGLYEQYF
cdr3_nt: TGTGCCAGCAGCTCTGGGACTAGCGGGCTCTACGAGCAGTACTTC
d_call: TRBD2
j_call: TRBJ2-7
v_call: TRBV28
clone_size: .

cdr3_aa: CATSRAGSYNEQFF
cdr3_nt: TGTGCCACCAGTAGAGCCGGCTCCTACAATGAGCAGTTCTTC
d_call: .
j_call: TRBJ2-1
v_call: TRBV15
clone_size: .

cdr3_aa: CASSLVGGGEQYF
cdr3_nt: TGTGCCAGCAGTTTAGTGGGGGGTGGCGAGCAGTACTTC
d_call: .
j_call: TRBJ2-7
v_call: TRBV28
clone_size: .

cdr3_aa: CSVSRGGSTEAFF
cdr3_nt: TGCAGCGTTAGCCGGGGGGGAAGCACTGAAGCTTTCTTT
d_call: .
j_call: TRBJ1-1
v_call: TRBV29-1
clone_size: .

cdr3_aa: CASSLVLAGVETQYF
cdr3_nt: TGTGCCAGCAGCTTGGTTCTAGCGGGGGTGGAGACCCAGTACTTC
d_call: TRBD2
j_call: TRBJ2-5
v_call: TRBV5-5
clone_size: .

cdr3_aa: CASSHGTGTSTDTQYF
cdr3_nt: TGTGCCAGCAGCCACGGGACTGGCACTAGCACAGATACGCAGTATTTT
d_call: .
j_call: TRBJ2-3
v_call: TRBV7-3
clone_size: .

cdr3_aa: CASSVGAAYEQYF
cdr3_nt: TGTGCCAGCAGTGTGGGGGCAGCCTACGAGCAGTACTTC
d_call: .
j_call: TRBJ2-7
v_call: TRBV6-1
clone_size: .

cdr3_aa: CASSVLAGEQETQYF
cdr3_nt: TGTGCCAGCAGTGTCCTAGCGGGGGAACAAGAGACCCAGTACTTC
d_call: TRBD2
j_call: TRBJ2-5
v_call: TRBV6-1
clone_size: .

cdr3_aa: CASSQGQGVVYEQYF
cdr3_nt: TGCGCCAGCAGCCAAGGACAGGGAGTTGTCTACGAGCAGTACTTC
d_call: TRBD1
j_call: TRBJ2-7
v_call: TRBV4-1
clone_size: .

cdr3_aa: CASSFSSGWKTQYF
cdr3_nt: TGCGCCAGCAGCTTTTCGTCAGGGTGGAAGACCCAGTACTTC
d_call: .
j_call: TRBJ2-5
v_call: TRBV5-1
clone_size: .

cdr3_aa: CASSLASGLAGGRSETQYF
cdr3_nt: TGCGCCAGCAGCTTGGCTTCGGGACTAGCGGGGGGGCGGTCCGAGACCCAGTACTTC
d_call: TRBD2
j_call: TRBJ2-5
v_call: TRBV5-1
clone_size: .

cdr3_aa: CASSTPSPQTNYEQYF
cdr3_nt: TGTGCCAGCAGCACACCGTCCCCACAGACCAACTACGAGCAGTACTTC
d_call: .
j_call: TRBJ2-7
v_call: TRBV7-9
clone_size: .

cdr3_aa: CASSASGGRSYNEQFF
cdr3_nt: TGTGCCAGCAGCGCTAGCGGGGGCCGCTCCTACAATGAGCAGTTCTTC
d_call: TRBD2
j_call: TRBJ2-1
v_call: TRBV9
clone_size: once

cdr3_aa: CASSPNREWTQYF
cdr3_nt: TGTGCCAGCAGTCCTAACCGGGAATGGACCCAGTACTTC
d_call: .
j_call: TRBJ2-5
v_call: TRBV28
clone_size: .

cdr3_aa: CASSSGQAAPHTEAFF
cdr3_nt: TGTGCCAGCAGCTCGGGACAGGCCGCCCCCCACACTGAAGCTTTCTTT
d_call: TRBD1
j_call: TRBJ1-1
v_call: TRBV5-4
clone_size: .